Sequencing of this T cell receptor beta chain was carried out in a study of beta chain features in type 1 diabetes. Study-wide findings and caveats: The naive, central memory and Treg TCRB repertoires showed an apparent similarity that was greater among patients than among healthy donors.

Remarks on this clone: Its specificity is unknown.

As every portion of the isolated RNA was reverse transcribed, the sequencing read expressed TCRB transcripts. The table came from immunoSEQ multiplex PCR; TCRdb's copy has only in-frame clones and leaves some out. The sample lists fewer than 500,000 clones, roughly 13% occurring once. One heparinised draw of blood, averaging approximately 110 mL, came from each donor. Germline values: CDR1 SQVTM, CDR2 ANQGSEA. The CDR3 loop spans 12 amino acids. Trimming cost V 6 bases and J 3 bases; bases outside gene matches: 3. The chain is built from TRBV29-1 and TRBJ2-7; 9 bases fit TRBD1. The sample consisted of naive CD4+ T cells from blood. The source of this sequence is a young man in good health. The CDR3 reads CSVTGGIYEQYF. The CDR3 nucleotides are TGCAGCGTGACAGGGGGTATCTACGAGCAGTACTTC.